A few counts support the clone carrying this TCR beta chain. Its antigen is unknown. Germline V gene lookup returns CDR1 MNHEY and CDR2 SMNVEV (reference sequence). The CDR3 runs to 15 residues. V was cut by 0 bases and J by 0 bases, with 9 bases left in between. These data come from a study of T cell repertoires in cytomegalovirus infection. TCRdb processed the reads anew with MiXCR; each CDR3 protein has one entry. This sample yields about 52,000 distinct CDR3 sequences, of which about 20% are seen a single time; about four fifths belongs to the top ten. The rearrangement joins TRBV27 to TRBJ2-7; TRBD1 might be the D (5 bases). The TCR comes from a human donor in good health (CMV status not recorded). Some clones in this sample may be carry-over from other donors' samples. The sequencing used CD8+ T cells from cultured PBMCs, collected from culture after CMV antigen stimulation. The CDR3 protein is CASSLSGVSSYEQYF. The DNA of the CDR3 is TGTGCCAGCAGTTTATCAGGGGTTAGCTCCTACGAGCAGTACTTC.